Listed here are 8 T cell receptor beta chains from one sample, sequenced in a study of CD8 T cells in ankylosing spondylitis. Overall study findings and caveats: Typical of ankylosing spondylitis blood, it appeared, was a TCR beta motif of 7 or 8 highly homologous variants.

No antigen has been identified for these receptors. TCRdb redid the calling of the 5' RACE reads with MiXCR, one entry per CDR3 protein. The sample contains around 140,000 distinct CDR3 sequences, roughly 15% of which appear only once. What was sequenced was blood, either unsorted or a sorted T cell fraction (not recorded which). The origin of the receptors is a male donor with ankylosing spondylitis.

The rearrangement joins TRBV5-1 to TRBJ2-7, with 11 bases that match TRBD1. V shed 4 bases and J 3 bases; nucleotides not matched to a gene: 9. The CDR3 runs 16 residues. Per germline, CDR1 SGHRS and CDR2 YFSETQ. CDR3: CASSGYRDRGNYEQYF. Here the CDR3 DNA reads TGCGCCAGCAGCGGCTACCGGGACAGGGGGAACTACGAGCAGTACTTC.

The chain employs TRBV11-3 and TRBJ2-1; tentatively, D is TRBD1 (6 bases). Per germline, CDR1 SGHNT and CDR2 YENEEA. The CDR3 has 15 amino acids. V gave up 8 bases and J gave up 5 bases, with 19 bases separating them. CDR3 nucleotide sequence: TGTGCCAGCGGCCCGCAAGGACAGCCCCACAATGAGCAGTTCTTC. It codes for CASGPQGQPHNEQFF.

The V and J genes are TRBV20-1 and TRBJ2-7; 9 positions agree with TRBD2. Trimming removed 3 bases from V and 6 bases from J; junction bases left unmatched: 15. CDR3 size: 16 residues. CDR1 is DFQATT, CDR2 SNEGSKA, per germline (reference sequence). CDR3 in amino acids: CSARIPSGNNPLEQYF. The CDR3 region has the DNA TGCAGTGCTAGGATCCCTAGCGGGAACAACCCCCTCGAGCAGTACTTC.

This clonotype showed up just a few times. This sequence joins TRBV5-1 and TRBJ2-1; 7 bases line up with TRBD2. CDR3 length equals 13 residues. J lost 10 bases, V lost 3 bases, and 7 bases had no gene match. Germline CDR1 reads SGHRS; CDR2 reads YFSETQ. The CDR3 DNA is TGCGCCAGCAGCTGGGAGGGGACCCCCGAGCAGTTCTTC. Translating it yields CASSWEGTPEQFF.

The V gene is TRBV4-2, the J gene TRBJ2-3, with 7 bases fitting TRBD1. The length of the CDR3 is 17 residues. Looked up from germline, CDR1 is LGHNA and CDR2 is YNFKEQ. The V segment lost 4 bases and the J segment 3 bases; nucleotides outside the gene matches: 13. CDR3 loop: CASSPSQGRGLTDTQYF. The DNA of the CDR3 is TGTGCCAGCAGCCCCTCACAGGGGCGCGGGTTAACAGATACGCAGTATTTT.

The rearrangement joins TRBV7-9 to TRBJ2-7, with 10 bases matching TRBD1. V shed 6 bases, J shed 4 bases, and the junction held 9 bases outside the gene matches. Germline V CDR1 and CDR2: SEHNR, FQNEAQ (reference sequence). The CDR3 spans 15 residues. CDR3 protein: CASSLLGQGQYEQYF. Here the CDR3 DNA reads TGTGCCAGCAGTCTATTGGGACAGGGGCAATACGAGCAGTACTTC.

The table lists this clonotype with many counts. The V and J genes are TRBV28 and TRBJ2-5; D is ambiguous. There are 10 residues in the CDR3. V was pared by 7 bases and J by 4 bases, with 4 bases between. Germline V lookup: CDR1 MDHEN, CDR2 SYDVKM. CDR3 nucleotide sequence: TGTGCCAGCACCGGAGAGACCCAGTACTTC. This codes for CASTGETQYF.

The rearrangement links TRBV5-1 to TRBJ2-7, with 8 positions matching TRBD2. The CDR3 spans 11 residues. After removal of 4 bases from V and 6 bases from J, the junction contained 0 bases not matched to a gene. CDR1 is SGHRS, CDR2 YFSETQ, per germline. CDR3 DNA: TGCGCCAGCAGCACTAGCGGCGAGCAGTACTTC. Translating it yields CASSTSGEQYF.